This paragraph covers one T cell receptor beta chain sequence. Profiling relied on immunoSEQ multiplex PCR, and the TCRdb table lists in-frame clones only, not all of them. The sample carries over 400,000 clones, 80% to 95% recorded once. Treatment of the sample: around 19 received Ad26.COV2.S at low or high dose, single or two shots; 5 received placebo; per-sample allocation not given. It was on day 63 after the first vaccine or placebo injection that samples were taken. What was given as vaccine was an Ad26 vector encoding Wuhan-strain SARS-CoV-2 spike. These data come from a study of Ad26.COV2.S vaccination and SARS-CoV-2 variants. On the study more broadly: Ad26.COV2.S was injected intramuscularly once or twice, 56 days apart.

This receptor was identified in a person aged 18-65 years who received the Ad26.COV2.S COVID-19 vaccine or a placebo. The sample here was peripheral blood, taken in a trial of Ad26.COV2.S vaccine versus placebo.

The chain's CDR3 is CASSLAGGTDTQYF. As DNA, the CDR3 is TGTGCCAGCAGCTTGGCAGGGGGGACAGATACGCAGTATTTT. The chain links TRBV5-5 to TRBJ2-3; maybe TRBD1 (7 bases). V lost 0 bases to trimming and J lost 3 bases, with 8 bases between them. This CDR3 comprises 14 residues. The germline gives CDR1 SGHKS, CDR2 YYEKEE (reference sequence). The whole variable domain, remainder taken from reference TRBV5-5 and TRBJ2-3, is DAGVTQSPTHLIKTRGQQVTLRCSPISGHKSVSWYQQVLGQGPQFIFQYYEKEERGRGNFPDRFSARQFPNYSSELNVNALLLGDSALYLCASSLAGGTDTQYFGPGTRLTVL.